This record covers a single TCR beta chain. What this receptor recognizes is not known. Base quality data are lacking; no much larger clone is found one base away. Per the publication, the time point label means: baseline before first vaccination. Vaccinee samples were obtained from the UK trials COV001 and COV002, which included a single-blind randomized controlled phase 2/3 trial of AZD1222 (ChAdOx1 nCoV-19) in healthy adults. For TCRbeta chain sequencing, PBMC samples were collected from trial participants at day 0 and at day 28 after the second dose. The V and J ends are trimmed by 3 bases and 6 bases, leaving 18 bases between them. The CDR3 holds 17 amino acids from the cysteine to the phenylalanine. Here the CDR3 DNA is all that survives: 51 bases in frame from base 1. The germline V gene (reference sequence) supplies CDR1 LNHDA and CDR2 SQIVND. The CDR3 regions of human TCRbeta chains were subjected to immunosequencing. In the paper's pipeline: Repertoire TCRs were matched against a reference library of SARS-CoV-2-specific TCRs generated with the MIRA antigen-specificity platform. Breadth was defined as the fraction of unique TCRs that were SARS-CoV-2-associated, and depth was defined as the fraction of total T cells that were SARS-CoV-2-associated. Using the MIRA data, each spike-specific TCR was assigned both to the spike region to which the TCR was reactive and to a CD4 or CD8 class. Log10-transformed breadth and depth values were compared by one-way ANOVA with Sidak's multiple comparisons tests. This immuneACCESS table, as held by TCRdb, lists in-frame sequences with V and J called but not all clones. Of the missing ones, under half trace to an unresolved V gene in checked studies; the others have no known cause. V and J calls plus clone size are reproduced from that table; the DNA served to infer D and trimming. For this sample the table gives some 130,000 clones, of which around 84% were detected only once. The top ten clonotypes cover about 22% of the sample.

This sample is drawn from a study of T cell responses to AZD1222 COVID-19 vaccine (dated by TCRdb to the early 2020s). Describing the broader study: AZD1222 recipients given second doses at about 4 weeks or at about 12 weeks were pooled, since spike-specific TCR depth and breadth were not found to differ between the two schedules. TCR sequencing was performed for 230 to 250 trial participants, of whom some 200 were given two doses of AZD1222 and approximately 25 were given two doses of MenACWY control vaccine. Trial participants were enrolled into age subgroups of 18-55, 56-69 and 70-plus years, which contained about 150, 28 and 57 TCR-sequenced participants, respectively.

Points the paper makes about the study in general: The whole spike protein was spanned by vaccine-associated CD4 TCRs, and dominant responses were seen in regions 160-218 and 743-854. The 56-69-year group was small, and its depth increase did not reach significance, likely because of low power. Most participants were white British and females outnumbered males, and the authors suggested that clonal diversity may have been underestimated. After two AZD1222 doses, spike-specific TCR breadth and depth were significantly higher than at day 0 and than in MenACWY recipients. Conclusions about previously exposed vaccinees are limited because only a handful of AZD1222 recipients were SARS-CoV-2 seropositive at baseline. Epitopes outside the regions mutated in the B.1.351 and B.1.1.7 variants were reportedly recognized by nearly half of the unique spike-specific TCRs. Because no samples from the day 14 peak response were available, repertoires could be characterized only after the peak T cell response.

This TCR came from an adult in good health. The chain joins TRBV19 to TRBJ2-6; no confident D gene assignment can be made. The input for sequencing was peripheral blood, taken on day 0 of AZD1222 vaccination. The CDR3 has the sequence CASSMGRKIEKANVLTF. The sequence in DNA is TGTGCCAGTAGTATGGGCAGGAAAATTGAAAAGGCCAACGTCCTGACTTTC.